These T cell receptor beta chains were read from a single sample in a study of blood T cell repertoires in COVID-19. Profiling relied on immunoSEQ multiplex PCR, and the TCRdb table lists in-frame clones only, not all of them. This table has 250,000 to 300,000 clones, roughly 87% appearing once. The sequencing input was peripheral blood. These receptors all stem from a woman aged 50 to 65 who had recovered from COVID-19. The conserved cysteine and the conserved F or W are not part of the CDR3 here. A D gene is named only where the DNA matches it firmly.

length	V	D	CDR3
12	TRBV7-3	NA	ASSLTGSRDTQY
9	TRBV11-1	NA	ASTVGGEQF
10	TRBV11-1	NA	ASSLGQYGYT
11	TRBV19	TRBD1	AKRDRMNEKLF
12	TRBV24-1	TRBD1	ATSGGTDNSPLH
12	TRBV30	TRBD2	AWSLAGVSETQY
16	TRBV11-3	NA	ASSSSGQKIYGANVLT
13	TRBV24-1	NA	ATSDRRGILNEQF
13	TRBV24-1	NA	ATSDLSGHAGELF
12	TRBV2	NA	ASTPGLGNQPQH
13	TRBV7-9	TRBD1	ASSLRTGGGTEAF
11	TRBV29-1	TRBD1	SVGQGAPYEQY
10	TRBV7-9	TRBD1	ASSPRTGGQY
12	TRBV30	NA	AWSDTGYSPEAF
11	TRBV27	NA	ASSVSANEKLF
10	TRBV6-5	TRBD1	ASSYDRVGYT
12	TRBV30	NA	AWSQGIVNTEAF
10	TRBV3-1/TRBV3-2	NA	ASSPGKYGYT
13	TRBV11-2	TRBD2	ASSLVAGGTGELF
13	TRBV18	NA	ASSPPGGLSYEQY
13	TRBV5-4	TRBD1	ASSSYRGPVETQY
13	TRBV9	NA	ASSQQANPYNEQF
11	TRBV10-3	TRBD1	AISRDSNTEAF
14	TRBV19	TRBD1	ASSTRTGYMNTEAF
15	TRBV18	TRBD2	ASSPRSGGGDQETQY
9	TRBV3-1/TRBV3-2	NA	ASSQTWEQY
14	TRBV11-2	NA	ASSLPTLRGLETQY
12	TRBV6-2/TRBV6-3	NA	ASSSTTTTGGYT
11	TRBV27	TRBD1	ATAKGTGVGYT
15	TRBV13	TRBD1	ASSLGIDRGNTGELF
13	TRBV5-4	TRBD2	ASSWGTSGYNEQF
13	TRBV28	TRBD1	ASRLGQGANTEAF
11	TRBV3-1/TRBV3-2	NA	ASSPLDQYEQY
14	TRBV19	NA	ASTPQGGPPNTEAF
11	TRBV28	NA	ASSTGLSTEAF
11	TRBV30	TRBD1	AWDRGSQETQY
15	TRBV10-3	TRBD2	AISDLWTSGRADTQY
15	TRBV7-2	NA	ASSLRGAASSGNTIY
13	TRBV7-2	TRBD1	ASSFQGARSYEQY
13	TRBV10-1	TRBD1	ASREVDRGDTEAF
14	TRBV4-1	TRBD2	ASSLRLAGNTDTQY
14	TRBV5-1	NA	ASSLATVSSYNEQF
16	TRBV25-1	TRBD2	ASERLGLAGGRAHEQF
13	TRBV7-9	TRBD1	ASSLLGDRDDTIY
14	TRBV4-3	TRBD1	ASSHEIGTGDYGYT
10	TRBV27	NA	ASTQGIGELF
14	TRBV7-2	TRBD2	ASSLGTRGRTDTQY
13	TRBV5-4	TRBD2	ASSISGSLTDTQY